The rows below give T cell receptor beta chains drawn from one sample of a study of blood T cell repertoires in COVID-19. Using immunoSEQ multiplex PCR, the repertoire was profiled, and TCRdb retains in-frame clones only, with some absent. The table lists about 41,000 clones, more than 70% of them singletons, with around 42% in the top ten. The sample comprised peripheral blood. These receptors came from a woman older than 75 with active or convalescent COVID-19. Each CDR3 is given with its conserved first and last residue. The D gene is left open where the match is weak. The size entry is marked missing in some rows and otherwise reads once, few, many or a size class.

clone size	V gene	J gene	D gene	CDR3 DNA	CDR3 protein
.	TRBV19	TRBJ2-7	TRBD2	TGTGCCAGTAGCTCATGGGCCGGGACTAGCGTCTACGAGCAGTACTTC	CASSSWAGTSVYEQYF
.	TRBV5-1	TRBJ2-3	TRBD1	TGCGCCAGCAGCACCTCGACAGGGACAGATACGCAGTATTTT	CASSTSTGTDTQYF
.	TRBV24-1	TRBJ2-3	TRBD1	TGTGCCACCAGTGGCGTTCAGGGGGCCCTTAACACAGATACGCAGTATTTT	CATSGVQGALNTDTQYF
.	TRBV11-2	TRBJ2-3	.	TGTGCCAGCAGCTTAAGGATTAGCGGCTCTAGCACAGATACGCAGTATTTT	CASSLRISGSSTDTQYF
.	TRBV15	TRBJ2-1	TRBD2	TGTGCCACCAGCAGAGAGGGACTAGCTTACGAGCAGTTCTTC	CATSREGLAYEQFF
.	TRBV3-1/TRBV3-2	TRBJ1-1	.	TGTGCCAGCAGCCAAGGCGGGAACACTGAAGCTTTCTTT	CASSQGGNTEAFF
.	TRBV7-9	TRBJ1-6	.	TGTGCCAGCAGTCCGCCTATTTCACCCCTCCACTTT	CASSPPISPLHF
.	TRBV1	TRBJ1-5	.	TGCACCAGCAGCCAAGTCAAATCCCGGGACAGGGGCAATCAGCCCCAGCATTTT	CTSSQVKSRDRGNQPQHF
.	TRBV15	TRBJ2-2	.	TGTGCCACCAGCAGCCTCATTACAGACACCGGGGAGCTGTTTTTT	CATSSLITDTGELFF
.	TRBV24-1	TRBJ2-1	.	TGTGCCACCAGTGATTTAGCGGCTAGGCAGTTCTTC	CATSDLAARQFF
.	TRBV28	TRBJ1-2	TRBD1	TGTGCCAGCAGTTTTGGGACAGAAGGTATCTATGGCTACACCTTC	CASSFGTEGIYGYTF
.	TRBV4-3	TRBJ2-1	.	TGCGCCAGCAGCCAAGATCGTGCTAGCGCGTACAATGAGCAGTTCTTC	CASSQDRASAYNEQFF
.	TRBV7-9	TRBJ1-1	.	TGTGCCAGCAGCTTGGGGATACAGGACACTGAAGCTTTCTTT	CASSLGIQDTEAFF
once	TRBV9	TRBJ1-6	TRBD1	TGTGCCAGCAGCGCTCGGGACAGGGGCAATTCACCCCTCCACTTT	CASSARDRGNSPLHF
.	TRBV9	TRBJ1-4	.	TGTGCCAGCAGCGTAGAGGGGGGGACGGTCGAAAAACTGTTTTTT	CASSVEGGTVEKLFF
.	TRBV9	TRBJ2-3	TRBD2	TGTGCCAGCAGCGGGGGGGGAGAGCCGACCCATACGCAGTATTTT	CASSGGGEPTHTQYF
.	TRBV15	TRBJ1-5	.	TGTGCCACCAGCAGAGAAGCCCATCAGCCCCAGCATTTT	CATSREAHQPQHF
.	TRBV30	TRBJ1-4	TRBD1	TGTGCCTGGACAGGGGGCGCGGGGCGGAAACTGTTTTTT	CAWTGGAGRKLFF
.	TRBV28	TRBJ2-7	.	TGTGCCAGCAGCGACAGGTCGGATACCTACGAGCAGTACTTC	CASSDRSDTYEQYF
.	TRBV5-5	TRBJ1-4	.	TGTGCCAGCAGCCGTATCGGGGGTAATGAAAAACTGTTTTTT	CASSRIGGNEKLFF
.	TRBV19	TRBJ1-2	TRBD1	TGTGCCAGTAGTAACCCCCCGGGACAGGGGACACTCTATGGCTACACCTTC	CASSNPPGQGTLYGYTF
few	TRBV18	TRBJ1-5	TRBD1	TGTGCCAGCTCACCAGATCGGGCAGGGGGCTTGAGTCAGCCCCAGCATTTT	CASSPDRAGGLSQPQHF
few	TRBV30	TRBJ1-1	.	TGTGCCTGGAGCCTACAGGGTCTTAGGGGCGCTTTCTTT	CAWSLQGLRGAFF
.	TRBV2	TRBJ1-5	.	TGTGCCAGCAGCCCTGACTCCCTTAGCAATCAGCCCCAGCATTTT	CASSPDSLSNQPQHF
.	TRBV19	TRBJ2-1	TRBD2	TGTGCCAGTAGAGCTAGCGGGATCAGTGAGCAGTTCTTC	CASRASGISEQFF
.	TRBV7-2	TRBJ1-2	.	TGTGCCAGCAGCCAAAGAACGGTGGACTATGGCTACACCTTC	CASSQRTVDYGYTF
.	TRBV5-4	TRBJ2-5	TRBD2	TGTGCCAGCAGCTTGAGTCGCGGGAGGGAAGAGACCCAGTACTTC	CASSLSRGREETQYF
few	TRBV5-1	TRBJ1-1	.	TGCGCCAGCAGCAGAGTCGGGGGGCCCCTTCCTGAAGCTTTCTTT	CASSRVGGPLPEAFF
.	TRBV10-3	TRBJ1-2	TRBD1	TGTGCCATCAGTAGTAAGTTAGGGACAGGGGAGAACTATGGCTACACCTTC	CAISSKLGTGENYGYTF
.	TRBV4-2	TRBJ2-7	.	TGTGCCAGCAGCTACTCAGGGGGTACTAGCGGAGTATACGAGCAGTACTTC	CASSYSGGTSGVYEQYF
.	TRBV18	TRBJ1-2	.	TGTGCCAGCTCAACGGGAATTAACTATGGCTACACCTTC	CASSTGINYGYTF